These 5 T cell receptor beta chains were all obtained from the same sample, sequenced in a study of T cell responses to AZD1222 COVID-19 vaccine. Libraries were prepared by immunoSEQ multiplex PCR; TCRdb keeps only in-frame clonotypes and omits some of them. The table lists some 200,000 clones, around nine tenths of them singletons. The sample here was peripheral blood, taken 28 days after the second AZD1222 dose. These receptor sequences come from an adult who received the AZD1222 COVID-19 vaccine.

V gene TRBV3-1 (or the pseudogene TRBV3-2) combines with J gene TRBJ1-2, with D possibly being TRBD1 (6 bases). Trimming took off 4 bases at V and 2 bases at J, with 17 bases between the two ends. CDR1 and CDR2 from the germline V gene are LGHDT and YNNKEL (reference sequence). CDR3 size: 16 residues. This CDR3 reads CASSPRKGGRNYGYTF. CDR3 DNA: TGTGCCAGCAGCCCCCGGAAGGGGGGACGAAACTATGGCTACACCTTC.

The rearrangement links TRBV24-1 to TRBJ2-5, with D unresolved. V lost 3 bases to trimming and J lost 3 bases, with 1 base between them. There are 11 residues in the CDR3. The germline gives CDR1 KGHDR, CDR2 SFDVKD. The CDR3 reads CATSDEETQYF. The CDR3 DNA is TGTGCCACCAGTGATGAAGAGACCCAGTACTTC.

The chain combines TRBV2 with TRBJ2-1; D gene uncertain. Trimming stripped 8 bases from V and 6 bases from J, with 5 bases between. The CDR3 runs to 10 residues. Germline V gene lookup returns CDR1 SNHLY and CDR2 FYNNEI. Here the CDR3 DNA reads TGTGCCAGCCAGAGCAATGAGCAGTTCTTC. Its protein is CASQSNEQFF.

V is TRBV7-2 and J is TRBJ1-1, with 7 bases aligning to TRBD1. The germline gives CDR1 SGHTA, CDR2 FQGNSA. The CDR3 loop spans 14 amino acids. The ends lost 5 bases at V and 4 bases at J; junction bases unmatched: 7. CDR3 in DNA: TGTGCCAGCAGCGCCACAGGGGCGGGCACTGAAGCTTTCTTT. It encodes CASSATGAGTEAFF.

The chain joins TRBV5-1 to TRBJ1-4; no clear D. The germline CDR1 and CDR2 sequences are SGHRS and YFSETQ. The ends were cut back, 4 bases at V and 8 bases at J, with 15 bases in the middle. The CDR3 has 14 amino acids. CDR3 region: CASSPFSVGEKLFF. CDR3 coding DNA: TGCGCCAGCAGCCCCTTTTCCGTCGGGGAAAAACTGTTTTTT.